This T cell receptor (beta chain) emerged from a study of T cell repertoires in cytomegalovirus infection. Study summary: It was recently identified HLA-C-restricted and well-studied HLA-B-restricted CMV epitopes that the study used. Indications of both CMV infection and matching HLA type were provided by public TCR beta signatures. Study results and caveats: Dominant in the ex vivo response were TCR beta clonotypes restricted by HLA-C and specific for CMV. CMV carriers with the relevant HLA were identified by cumulative public TCR beta family frequency.

Points on this clonotype: The antigen is not known.

MiXCR was run by TCRdb on the reads, yielding one entry per CDR3 protein. The profile covers over 100,000 distinct CDR3 sequences, with about 30% appearing a single time and about 81% taken by the ten largest. The CDR3 length is 12 residues. Germline V gene sequence: CDR1 DFQATT, CDR2 SNEGSKA (reference sequence). V lost 6 bases, J lost 6 bases, and 8 bases stayed unmatched. The TCR comes from a human donor in good health (CMV status not recorded). Some clones in this sample may be carry-over from other donors' samples. Sequenced here: CD8+ T cells from cultured PBMCs, sampled from culture after CMV antigen stimulation. The V gene is TRBV20-1, the J gene TRBJ2-7; TRBD1 matches at 7 bases. CDR3 region: CSASQGVREQYF. The CDR3 nucleotides are TGCAGTGCCAGTCAGGGGGTGCGCGAGCAGTACTTC.